This is a list of T cell receptor beta chains from one sample in a study of blood T cells in healthy people across ages. MiXCR, run by TCRdb on the 5' RACE reads, gives a single entry per CDR3 protein. The sample has around 1.5 million distinct CDR3 sequences; approximately 60% are singletons. Sequences were obtained from blood. The source of these receptors is a man between 18 and 35 years old in good health. CDR3s include the opening cysteine and the closing phenylalanine or tryptophan. Fields, in order: CDR3 DNA, CDR3 protein, J gene, clone size, D gene, V gene. A D gene is named only where the DNA matches it firmly. Clone size is shown for a subset of rows, as once, few, many or a class of expanded clone.

cdr3_nt: TGCAGTGCTAGAGTAGGGACAGGGATTGTATCCCTACGCGAGCAGTACTTC
cdr3_aa: CSARVGTGIVSLREQYF
j_call: TRBJ2-7
clone_size: -
d_call: TRBD1
v_call: TRBV20-1

cdr3_nt: TGTGCCACCAGCAGGACCGGGACAGGAGGACGTATGGGGAGGGAAAAACTGTTTTTT
cdr3_aa: CATSRTGTGGRMGREKLFF
j_call: TRBJ1-4
clone_size: once
d_call: TRBD1
v_call: TRBV15

cdr3_nt: TGTGCCAGCAGTTTAGTCTGGGTCAGGCTGGCAGCCAAAAACATTCAGTACTTC
cdr3_aa: CASSLVWVRLAAKNIQYF
j_call: TRBJ2-4
clone_size: -
d_call: -
v_call: TRBV28

cdr3_nt: TGTGCCAGCATGCTAGGCCCATACAATGAGCAGTTCTTC
cdr3_aa: CASMLGPYNEQFF
j_call: TRBJ2-1
clone_size: -
d_call: -
v_call: TRBV27

cdr3_nt: TGCAGTGCTCAGACAGTCGTCTACGAGCAGTACTTC
cdr3_aa: CSAQTVVYEQYF
j_call: TRBJ2-7
clone_size: -
d_call: -
v_call: TRBV20-1

cdr3_nt: TGTGCCAGCAGCCAAGATTACGGGCCACCTTGGGGGGAGACCCAGTACTTC
cdr3_aa: CASSQDYGPPWGETQYF
j_call: TRBJ2-5
clone_size: -
d_call: -
v_call: TRBV14

cdr3_nt: TGTGCCAGCAGCGACGACCGAAACTATGGCTACACCTTC
cdr3_aa: CASSDDRNYGYTF
j_call: TRBJ1-2
clone_size: few
d_call: -
v_call: TRBV2

cdr3_nt: TGCGCCAGCAGCCAAGAGGTGGGACTAGCGGGGGGTGAGCAGTTCTTC
cdr3_aa: CASSQEVGLAGGEQFF
j_call: TRBJ2-1
clone_size: -
d_call: TRBD2
v_call: TRBV4-1

cdr3_nt: TGTGCCAGCAGCTCCGGTTTTCGGGAGACCCAGTACTTC
cdr3_aa: CASSSGFRETQYF
j_call: TRBJ2-5
clone_size: -
d_call: -
v_call: TRBV7-9

cdr3_nt: TGTGCCAGCAGCCAGACCCCTGGAGCGGGGGGCCCAAACTACAATGAGCAGTACTTC
cdr3_aa: CASSQTPGAGGPNYNEQYF
j_call: TRBJ2-5
clone_size: -
d_call: TRBD2
v_call: TRBV4-2

cdr3_nt: TGCGCCAGCAGCCAAGCAGTAGGCAAGACCTACGAGCAGTACTTC
cdr3_aa: CASSQAVGKTYEQYF
j_call: TRBJ2-7
clone_size: -
d_call: -
v_call: TRBV4-3

cdr3_nt: TGTGCCAGCACCGAGCCCGAAGGCTACACCTTC
cdr3_aa: CASTEPEGYTF
j_call: TRBJ1-2
clone_size: -
d_call: -
v_call: TRBV12-3/TRBV12-4

cdr3_nt: TGTGCCAGCAGCCATTGGGGGGGGTCGGAAGATACGCAGTATTTT
cdr3_aa: CASSHWGGSEDTQYF
j_call: TRBJ2-3
clone_size: -
d_call: TRBD2
v_call: TRBV4-2

cdr3_nt: TGTGCCATCCTGGAGGGAGGGAGCTCCTACGAGCAGTACTTC
cdr3_aa: CAILEGGSSYEQYF
j_call: TRBJ2-7
clone_size: few
d_call: TRBD2
v_call: TRBV10-3

cdr3_nt: TGTGCCAGCAGTTCGACAGAGCTCATTCTTGAAGCTTTCTTT
cdr3_aa: CASSSTELILEAFF
j_call: TRBJ1-1
clone_size: once
d_call: -
v_call: TRBV12-3/TRBV12-4

cdr3_nt: TGTGCCACCAGCAGGGACCAGAACACTGAAGCTTTCTTT
cdr3_aa: CATSRDQNTEAFF
j_call: TRBJ1-1
clone_size: -
d_call: -
v_call: TRBV15

cdr3_nt: TGTGCCAGCAGCGCCGACAGGGCCTCTGGGGCCAACGTCCTGACTTTC
cdr3_aa: CASSADRASGANVLTF
j_call: TRBJ2-6
clone_size: -
d_call: TRBD1
v_call: TRBV9

cdr3_nt: TGCAGCGCCCAGGACTCGAACACCGGGGAGCTGTTTTTT
cdr3_aa: CSAQDSNTGELFF
j_call: TRBJ2-2
clone_size: -
d_call: -
v_call: TRBV29-1

cdr3_nt: TGTGCCAGCAGCTTGACTGACGGCACAGATACGCAGTATTTT
cdr3_aa: CASSLTDGTDTQYF
j_call: TRBJ2-3
clone_size: few
d_call: -
v_call: TRBV7-2

cdr3_nt: TGTGCCAGCAGCAGTCGGTTCCCAGAGACCCAGTACTTC
cdr3_aa: CASSSRFPETQYF
j_call: TRBJ2-5
clone_size: -
d_call: -
v_call: TRBV21-1

cdr3_nt: TGTGCCATCAGTGACCTCGCGGGCGGGGACCTTACCAATGAGCAGTACTTC
cdr3_aa: CAISDLAGGDLTNEQYF
j_call: TRBJ2-7
clone_size: -
d_call: -
v_call: TRBV10-3

cdr3_nt: TGTGCCAGCAAAGGACTAAGTAAAGAGACCCAGTACTTC
cdr3_aa: CASKGLSKETQYF
j_call: TRBJ2-5
clone_size: -
d_call: -
v_call: TRBV12-3/TRBV12-4

cdr3_nt: TGTGCCAGCAGACAGTTGCTGAATGGCTACACCTTC
cdr3_aa: CASRQLLNGYTF
j_call: TRBJ1-2
clone_size: -
d_call: -
v_call: TRBV6-2/TRBV6-3

cdr3_nt: TGTGCCACCAGTGGACCAGTTGAGGATGGCTACACCTTC
cdr3_aa: CATSGPVEDGYTF
j_call: TRBJ1-2
clone_size: few
d_call: -
v_call: TRBV24-1

cdr3_nt: TGTGCCAGCAGTTCACGGACGGGCGGGTTTTGGACAGATACGCAGTATTTT
cdr3_aa: CASSSRTGGFWTDTQYF
j_call: TRBJ2-3
clone_size: few
d_call: -
v_call: TRBV12-3/TRBV12-4

cdr3_nt: TGTGCCAGCAGCTCTACCCCTTCCGGGCCGGAGGGTTTATCCTATGGCTACACCTTC
cdr3_aa: CASSSTPSGPEGLSYGYTF
j_call: TRBJ1-2
clone_size: -
d_call: -
v_call: TRBV27

cdr3_nt: TGTGCCAGCAGCTTAGTAGCGGAGCAGGATGAGCAGTTCTTC
cdr3_aa: CASSLVAEQDEQFF
j_call: TRBJ2-1
clone_size: -
d_call: -
v_call: TRBV7-9

cdr3_nt: TGTGCCAGCAGCTCCACCGGAGTTGGCGATGAGCAGTTCTTC
cdr3_aa: CASSSTGVGDEQFF
j_call: TRBJ2-1
clone_size: -
d_call: -
v_call: TRBV7-9

cdr3_nt: TGCAGCCGTACGAGGCCCTCCAATCAGCCCCAGCATTTT
cdr3_aa: CSRTRPSNQPQHF
j_call: TRBJ1-5
clone_size: -
d_call: -
v_call: TRBV29-1

cdr3_nt: TGTGCCAGCAGTTTTCTGACTCACTTACCAGATACGCAGTATTTT
cdr3_aa: CASSFLTHLPDTQYF
j_call: TRBJ2-3
clone_size: -
d_call: -
v_call: TRBV28

cdr3_nt: TGTGCCAGCAGCAAATGGATTCCACGGGACTCCCACAATGAGCAGTTCTTC
cdr3_aa: CASSKWIPRDSHNEQFF
j_call: TRBJ2-1
clone_size: -
d_call: -
v_call: TRBV21-1

cdr3_nt: TGTGCCAGCAGCCCGAGGAAGGGGGCGGGAGACGAGCAGTACTTC
cdr3_aa: CASSPRKGAGDEQYF
j_call: TRBJ2-7
clone_size: few
d_call: -
v_call: TRBV4-2

cdr3_nt: TGCAGCGCCTATTGGGGCGAGCAGTACTTC
cdr3_aa: CSAYWGEQYF
j_call: TRBJ2-7
clone_size: -
d_call: -
v_call: TRBV29-1

cdr3_nt: TGTGCCAGCAGGTCAGGGGGCTCAAACTCACCCCTCCACTTT
cdr3_aa: CASRSGGSNSPLHF
j_call: TRBJ1-6
clone_size: once
d_call: TRBD1
v_call: TRBV12-3/TRBV12-4

cdr3_nt: TGTGCCAGCAAAATTCAGGGCCCTTGGGGTACCGGGGAGCTGTTTTTT
cdr3_aa: CASKIQGPWGTGELFF
j_call: TRBJ2-2
clone_size: -
d_call: -
v_call: TRBV12-3/TRBV12-4

cdr3_nt: TGTGCCAGCAGCCCAAAACTAGCGGGGGGCTTGTCTGGCACAGATACGCAGTATTTT
cdr3_aa: CASSPKLAGGLSGTDTQYF
j_call: TRBJ2-3
clone_size: -
d_call: TRBD2
v_call: TRBV5-5

cdr3_nt: TGCAGCGTTGAATTAACCGGGACAACTACCTACGAGCAGTACTTC
cdr3_aa: CSVELTGTTTYEQYF
j_call: TRBJ2-7
clone_size: -
d_call: -
v_call: TRBV29-1

cdr3_nt: TGTGCCAGCAACCATCCAGGGGGGATGTCCTACGAGCAGTACTTC
cdr3_aa: CASNHPGGMSYEQYF
j_call: TRBJ2-7
clone_size: -
d_call: -
v_call: TRBV6-2/TRBV6-3

cdr3_nt: TGTGCCAGCAGCCTCTCGCCGTCGGGCAATGAGCAGTTCTTC
cdr3_aa: CASSLSPSGNEQFF
j_call: TRBJ2-1
clone_size: -
d_call: -
v_call: TRBV7-9

cdr3_nt: TGTGCCAGCAGCCCTGCGACAGGGGAAGTCGTCGAGCAGTACTTC
cdr3_aa: CASSPATGEVVEQYF
j_call: TRBJ2-7
clone_size: -
d_call: TRBD1
v_call: TRBV7-9

cdr3_nt: TGCAGTGCTAGAGATGTGGTGCCAACGGATACGCAGTATTTT
cdr3_aa: CSARDVVPTDTQYF
j_call: TRBJ2-3
clone_size: few
d_call: -
v_call: TRBV20-1

cdr3_nt: TGTGCCAGCAGCCGTACAGGGGGAAAGGTACATAATTCACCCCTCCACTTT
cdr3_aa: CASSRTGGKVHNSPLHF
j_call: TRBJ1-6
clone_size: few
d_call: TRBD1
v_call: TRBV3-1

cdr3_nt: TGTGCCAGCAGCCCTTACTCGACAGGGGGCTGGGAGACCCAGTACTTC
cdr3_aa: CASSPYSTGGWETQYF
j_call: TRBJ2-5
clone_size: -
d_call: TRBD1
v_call: TRBV7-2

cdr3_nt: TGTGCCAGCAGTTACTTATATCCCGGGACTAGCGGGGGTAATGAGCAGTTCTTC
cdr3_aa: CASSYLYPGTSGGNEQFF
j_call: TRBJ2-1
clone_size: -
d_call: TRBD2
v_call: TRBV12-3/TRBV12-4

cdr3_nt: TGTGCCAGCAGCCCCGACAGCACGAACACCGGGGAGCTGTTTTTT
cdr3_aa: CASSPDSTNTGELFF
j_call: TRBJ2-2
clone_size: -
d_call: -
v_call: TRBV7-2